This TCR beta chain was observed in a study of OX40 agonist ivuxolimab in advanced cancers. Study-wide background: Patients were treated with intravenous ivuxolimab, dosed at 0.01 to 10 mg/kg and infused every 2 weeks. There were three patients with partial responses, one having hepatocellular carcinoma and two cutaneous melanoma. Notes on the study in general: Undetermined was the antigen specificity of the expanded peripheral T cells.

This clone was detected only a few times. Its specificity is unknown. The V gene end was trimmed by 7 bases and the J gene end by 2 bases; junction bases not matched to a gene: 7. Per the germline V gene, CDR1 is SQVTM and CDR2 is ANQGSEA. The CDR3 contains 13 residues. Profiling relied on immunoSEQ multiplex PCR, and the TCRdb table lists in-frame clones only, not all of them. Of approximately 94,000 clones detected, roughly 90% appear once; the ten largest clones hold 3% to 3.5%. The specimen comprised CD4+ or CD8+ T cells sorted from blood, sampled in a trial of the OX40 agonist ivuxolimab. This clonotype was obtained from an adult with an advanced solid tumor such as melanoma, head and neck, liver or kidney cancer. The chain employs TRBV29-1 and TRBJ1-2; 7 bases align to TRBD1. CDR3 residues: CSAGQQGNYGYTF. In nucleotides, the CDR3 is TGCAGCGCTGGGCAACAGGGGAACTATGGCTACACCTTC. The variable domain in full, completed from reference TRBV29-1 and TRBJ1-2, reads SAVISQKPSRDICQRGTSLTIQCQVDSQVTMMFWYRQQPGQSLTLIATANQGSEATYESGFVIDKFPISRPNLTFSTLTVSNMSPEDSSIYLCSAGQQGNYGYTFGSGTRLTVV.